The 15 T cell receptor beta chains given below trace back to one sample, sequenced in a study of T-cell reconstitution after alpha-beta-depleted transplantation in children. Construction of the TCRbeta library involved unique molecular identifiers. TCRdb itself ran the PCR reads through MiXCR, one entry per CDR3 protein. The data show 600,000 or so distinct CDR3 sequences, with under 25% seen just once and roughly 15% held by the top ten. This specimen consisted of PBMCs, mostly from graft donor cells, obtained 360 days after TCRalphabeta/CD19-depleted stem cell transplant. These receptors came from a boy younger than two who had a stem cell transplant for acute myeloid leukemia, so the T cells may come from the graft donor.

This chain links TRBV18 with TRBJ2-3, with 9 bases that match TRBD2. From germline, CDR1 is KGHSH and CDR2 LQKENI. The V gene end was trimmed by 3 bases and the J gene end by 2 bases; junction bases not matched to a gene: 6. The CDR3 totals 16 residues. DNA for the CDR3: TGTGCCAGCTCACCGTTAGCGGGAGTCCCCACAGATACGCAGTATTTT. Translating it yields CASSPLAGVPTDTQYF.

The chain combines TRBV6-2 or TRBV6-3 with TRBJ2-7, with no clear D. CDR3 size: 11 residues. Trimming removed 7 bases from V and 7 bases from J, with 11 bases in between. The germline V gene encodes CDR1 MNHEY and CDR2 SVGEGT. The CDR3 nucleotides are TGTGCCAGCAAAAAGGGCCTGGAGCAGTACTTC. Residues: CASKKGLEQYF.

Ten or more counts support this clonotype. CDR3 sequence reads: CSTPGQGNTDTQYF. As DNA, the CDR3 is TGCAGTACTCCGGGACAGGGGAACACAGATACGCAGTATTTT. The rearrangement joins TRBV20-1 to TRBJ2-3, with 10 bases identical to TRBD1. The V gene end was trimmed by 8 bases and the J gene end by 2 bases; junction bases not matched to a gene: 7. This CDR3 region has 14 residues. The germline V gene has CDR1 DFQATT and CDR2 SNEGSKA (reference sequence).

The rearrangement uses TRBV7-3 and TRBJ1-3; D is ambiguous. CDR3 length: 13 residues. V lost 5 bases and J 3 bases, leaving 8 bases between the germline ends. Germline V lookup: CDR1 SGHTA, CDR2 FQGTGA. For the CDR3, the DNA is TGTGCCAGCAGCCTGCAGAATGGAAACACCATATATTTT. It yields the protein CASSLQNGNTIYF.

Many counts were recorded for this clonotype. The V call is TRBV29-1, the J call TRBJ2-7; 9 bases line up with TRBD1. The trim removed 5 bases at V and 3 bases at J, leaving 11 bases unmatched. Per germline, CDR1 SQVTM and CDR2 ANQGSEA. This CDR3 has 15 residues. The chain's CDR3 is CSVHATGTGIYEQYF. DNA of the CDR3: TGCAGCGTTCACGCTACCGGGACAGGGATCTACGAGCAGTACTTC.

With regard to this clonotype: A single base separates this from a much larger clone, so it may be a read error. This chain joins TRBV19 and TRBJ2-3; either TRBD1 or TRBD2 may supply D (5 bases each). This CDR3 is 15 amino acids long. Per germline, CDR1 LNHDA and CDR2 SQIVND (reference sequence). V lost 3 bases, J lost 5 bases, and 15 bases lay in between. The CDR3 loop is CASSMGETSIDTQYF. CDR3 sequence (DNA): TGTGCCAGTAGTATGGGGGAGACCTCCATAGATACGCAGTATTTT.

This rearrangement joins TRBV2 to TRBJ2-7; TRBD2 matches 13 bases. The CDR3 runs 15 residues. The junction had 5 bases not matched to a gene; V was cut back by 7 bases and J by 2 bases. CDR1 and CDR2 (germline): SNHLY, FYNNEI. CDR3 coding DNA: TGTGCCAGCACCCGGACTAGCGGGGGCCCCTACGAGCAGTACTTC. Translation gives CASTRTSGGPYEQYF.

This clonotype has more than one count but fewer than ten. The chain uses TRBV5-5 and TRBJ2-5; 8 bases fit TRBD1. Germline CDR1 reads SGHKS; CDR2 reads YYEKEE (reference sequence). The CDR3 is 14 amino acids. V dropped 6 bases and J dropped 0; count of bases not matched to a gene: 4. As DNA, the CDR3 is TGTGCCAGCAACGGACAGGGCTACCAAGAGACCCAGTACTTC. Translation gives CASNGQGYQETQYF.

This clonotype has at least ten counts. The CDR3 reads CATSRGQPDTEAFF. DNA for the CDR3: TGTGCCACCAGCAGGGGACAGCCGGACACTGAAGCTTTCTTT. The chain has TRBV15 and TRBJ1-1; the match to TRBD1 covers 7 bases. Per the germline V gene, CDR1 is LNHNV and CDR2 is YYDKDF (reference sequence). The trim removed 3 bases at V and 3 bases at J, leaving 4 bases unmatched. This CDR3 region has 14 residues.

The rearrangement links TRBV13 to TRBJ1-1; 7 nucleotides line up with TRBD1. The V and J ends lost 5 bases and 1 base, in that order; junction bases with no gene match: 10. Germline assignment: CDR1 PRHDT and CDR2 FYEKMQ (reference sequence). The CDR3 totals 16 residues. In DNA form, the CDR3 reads TGTGCCAGCAGCCTTCGGACAGGCGCCAGGAACACTGAAGCTTTCTTT. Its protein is CASSLRTGARNTEAFF.

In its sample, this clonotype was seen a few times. The CDR3 DNA reads TGTGCCAGCAGCTTCGCCGGACAGGGGATCTATGGCTACACCTTC. Protein: CASSFAGQGIYGYTF. V is TRBV11-2 and J is TRBJ1-2, with 9 bases lining up with TRBD1. The V gene end was trimmed by 3 bases and the J gene end by 4 bases; junction bases not matched to a gene: 6. The CDR3 has 15 amino acids. Germline CDR1 reads SGHAT; CDR2 reads FQNNGV.

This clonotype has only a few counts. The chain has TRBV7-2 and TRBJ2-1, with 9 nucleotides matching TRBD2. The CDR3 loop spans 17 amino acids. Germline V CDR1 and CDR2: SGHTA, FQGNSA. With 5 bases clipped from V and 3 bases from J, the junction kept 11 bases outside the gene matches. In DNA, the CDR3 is TGTGCCAGCAGCCCCCCCGGTCCAGCGGGGGGCTACAATGAGCAGTTCTTC. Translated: CASSPPGPAGGYNEQFF.

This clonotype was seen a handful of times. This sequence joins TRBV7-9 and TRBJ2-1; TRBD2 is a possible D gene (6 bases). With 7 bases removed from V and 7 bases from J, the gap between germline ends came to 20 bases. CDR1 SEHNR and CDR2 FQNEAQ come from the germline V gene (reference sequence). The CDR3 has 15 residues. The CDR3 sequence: CASTSPGVTRNEQFF. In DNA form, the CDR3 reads TGTGCCAGCACGAGTCCGGGGGTGACTAGGAATGAGCAGTTCTTC.

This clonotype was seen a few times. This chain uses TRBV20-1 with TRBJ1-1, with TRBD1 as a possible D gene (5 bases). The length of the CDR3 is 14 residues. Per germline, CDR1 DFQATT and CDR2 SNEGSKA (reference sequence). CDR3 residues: CNMPTGPPNTEAFF. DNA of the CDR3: TGCAACATGCCGACGGGACCGCCGAACACTGAAGCTTTCTTT.

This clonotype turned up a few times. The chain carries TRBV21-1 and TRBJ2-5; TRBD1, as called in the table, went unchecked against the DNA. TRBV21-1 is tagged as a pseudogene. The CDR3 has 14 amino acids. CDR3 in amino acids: CATPINDRMETQYF. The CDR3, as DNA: TGTGCCACCCCGATAAACGACAGGATGGAGACCCAGTACTTC.